These 31 T cell receptor beta chains were all obtained from the same sample, sequenced in a study of T cell repertoires in cytomegalovirus infection. TCRdb re-derived calls from the reads in MiXCR, one entry per CDR3 protein. The table includes hundreds of thousands of distinct CDR3 sequences, roughly a third detected once. Sequencing input: PBMCs. The origin of the receptors is a human donor in good health (CMV status not recorded). Some clones in this sample may be carry-over from other donors' samples.

This clonotype was recorded at least ten times. The chain joins TRBV7-8 to TRBJ1-1, with TRBD1 identical over 9 bases. V shed 5 bases and J 3 bases; nucleotides not matched to a gene: 7. This CDR3 contains 15 residues. Germline loops: CDR1 SGHVS, CDR2 FQNEAQ. CDR3 coding DNA: TGTGCCAGCAGCCCCGGGGACAGGGCAGACACTGAAGCTTTCTTT. Translation: CASSPGDRADTEAFF.

This chain connects TRBV11-2 to TRBJ2-3, with D perhaps matching TRBD2 (7 bases). The CDR3 has 16 amino acids. CDR1 and CDR2 (germline): SGHAT, FQNNGV. V was shortened by 3 bases and J by 2 bases, with 15 bases between the two germline ends. The CDR3 sequence is CASSFGGGGATDTQYF. The CDR3 DNA reads as TGTGCCAGCAGCTTCGGTGGCGGGGGCGCCACAGATACGCAGTATTTT.

This clonotype showed up just once. This chain connects TRBV14 to TRBJ1-2; 7 bases agree with TRBD1. CDR3 length: 18 residues. Per the germline V gene, CDR1 is SGHDN and CDR2 is FVKESK. V lost 4 bases to trimming and J lost 4 bases; unmatched junction nucleotides: 18. CDR3 in amino acids: CASSPTTTTGDPSYGYTF. CDR3 DNA sequence: TGTGCCAGCAGCCCCACTACCACAACAGGGGATCCGAGCTATGGCTACACCTTC.

The CDR3 DNA reads TGCGCCAGCCGGCGAGGGGAAAATCAGCCCCAGCATTTT. Translation: CASRRGENQPQHF. The chain employs TRBV5-1 and TRBJ1-5; D possibly corresponds to TRBD1 (5 bases). This CDR3 has 13 residues. V lost 7 bases to trimming and J lost 4 bases, with 12 bases between them. CDR1 SGHRS and CDR2 YFSETQ come from the germline V gene.

This clonotype appeared a single time. The chain links TRBV19 to TRBJ1-5; weak D call: TRBD1 (6 bases). Germline CDR1 LNHDA, CDR2 SQIVND (reference sequence). Trimming pared 7 bases from V and 5 bases from J, leaving 24 bases between. The CDR3 sequence is 17 residues long. CDR3 region: CASTALGDTGSYQPQHF. DNA of the CDR3: TGTGCCAGTACCGCTCTGGGGGATACAGGGTCCTATCAGCCCCAGCATTTT.

In this sample, this clonotype turned up a few times. The chain uses TRBV6-6 and TRBJ1-5, with TRBD1 matching over 7 bases. Germline lookup yields CDR1 MNHNY and CDR2 SVGAGI (reference sequence). The CDR3 is 19 residues long. The V and J ends lost 0 bases and 0 bases, in that order; junction bases with no gene match: 11. The CDR3 sequence: CASSYSTGREADSNQPQHF. In DNA, the CDR3 is TGTGCCAGCAGTTACTCGACAGGGAGAGAAGCCGATAGCAATCAGCCCCAGCATTTT.

This chain connects TRBV28 to TRBJ2-7; D is possibly TRBD1 (6 bases). Germline V lookup: CDR1 MDHEN, CDR2 SYDVKM. Between the trimmed V and J ends, which lost 6 bases and 7 bases, there was a span of 13 bases. CDR3 length equals 12 residues. As DNA, the CDR3 is TGTGCCAGCAGCACAGGGATGTGGGAGCAGTACTTC. Translation gives CASSTGMWEQYF.

This clonotype was detected only a few times. This sequence joins TRBV20-1 and TRBJ2-3, with D possibly TRBD1 on 6 matching bases. V lost 3 bases to trimming and J lost 4 bases, with 14 bases between them. The CDR3 loop spans 14 amino acids. Per germline, CDR1 DFQATT and CDR2 SNEGSKA (reference sequence). This chain's CDR3 is CSASVGARADTQYF. The CDR3 DNA sequence: TGCAGTGCTAGCGTGGGGGCGAGGGCAGATACGCAGTATTTT.

The V gene is TRBV2, the J gene TRBJ2-1, with D possibly TRBD2 on 7 matching bases. The CDR3 runs to 15 residues. Germline assignment: CDR1 SNHLY and CDR2 FYNNEI. The V gene lost 3 bases and the J gene lost 7 bases, with 16 bases spanning the gap. The CDR3 reads CASSEVAGAGNEQFF. CDR3 nucleotides: TGTGCCAGCAGTGAGGTGGCGGGGGCGGGGAATGAGCAGTTCTTC.

This clonotype was observed a single time. V is TRBV20-1 and J is TRBJ1-4, with 7 bases fitting TRBD1. CDR3 length: 15 amino acids. Per the germline V gene, CDR1 is DFQATT and CDR2 is SNEGSKA (reference sequence). The V gene end was trimmed by 4 bases and the J gene end by 9 bases; junction bases not matched to a gene: 14. The CDR3 nucleotides read TGCAGTGCTACGTTCAGGGGGGCCTCCGGGCAAAAACTGTTTTTT. This codes for CSATFRGASGQKLFF.

In the case of this clonotype: This may be a read error: a much more frequent sequence differs by one nucleotide. J is TRBJ1-1 and V is TRBV7-2, with a possible D match to TRBD1 (5 bases). The germline V gene has CDR1 SGHTA and CDR2 FQGNSA. The CDR3 totals 12 residues. V gave up 5 bases and J gave up 7 bases, with 11 bases separating them. DNA for the CDR3: TGTGCCAGCAGCCTAGGACACCTTGAAGCTTTCTTT. The encoded protein is CASSLGHLEAFF.

The rearrangement links TRBV7-6 to TRBJ2-3; D perhaps matches TRBD2 (7 bases). The V gene lost 5 bases and the J gene lost 3 bases, with 15 bases spanning the gap. The V gene's germline CDR1 is SGHVS and CDR2 FNYEAQ. CDR3 length: 15 amino acids. CDR3 amino acids: CASSPGGGPTDTQYF. CDR3 bases: TGTGCCAGCAGCCCGGGGGGCGGTCCAACAGATACGCAGTATTTT.

This clonotype showed up just a few times. The CDR3 nucleotides are TGTGCCAGCAGCTTACACCCCTGGACAGTTAACTACGAGCAGTACTTC. As protein: CASSLHPWTVNYEQYF. The gene calls are TRBV11-3 and TRBJ2-7; tentative D call: TRBD1 (6 bases). CDR3 length: 16 amino acids. Germline V gene data show CDR1 as SGHNT and CDR2 as YENEEA. Between the trimmed V and J ends, which lost 2 bases and 3 bases, there was a span of 17 bases.

Notes on this clonotype: With a much larger clone just one base away, this may be a read error. This chain connects TRBV28 to TRBJ2-4, with 8 bases that match TRBD1. Germline CDR1 reads MDHEN; CDR2 reads SYDVKM. The CDR3 runs 14 residues. CDR3 sequence reads: CASSLPQGVNIQSF. CDR3 DNA sequence: TGTGCCAGCAGCTTACCACAGGGGGTCAACATTCAGTCCTTC.

Only a few counts were recorded for this clonotype. The chain couples TRBV6-6 to TRBJ1-5; tentative D call: TRBD1 (5 bases). Germline CDR1 and CDR2: MNHNY and SVGAGI (reference sequence). Trimming cost V 7 bases and J 1 base, with 11 bases left between them. The CDR3 has 14 amino acids. Here the CDR3 reads CASNPGRSNQPQHF. The CDR3 bases are TGTGCCAGCAATCCAGGGAGAAGCAATCAGCCCCAGCATTTT.

Notes on this clonotype: This may arise from a read error, as a much more abundant clone is one base away. In nucleotides, the CDR3 is TGTGCCAGCACCAATCCTCGGGGACCCTTCTCCTACGAGCAGTCCTTC. Translation gives CASTNPRGPFSYEQSF. This chain uses TRBV7-2 with TRBJ2-7; TRBD1 or TRBD2 may be the D gene (5 bases each). The CDR3 spans 16 residues. CDR1 and CDR2 (germline): SGHTA, FQGNSA.

This rearrangement joins TRBV7-8 to TRBJ2-3; the D gene could be TRBD1 or TRBD2 (6 bases each). Germline V lookup: CDR1 SGHVS, CDR2 FQNEAQ. V lost 4 bases to trimming and J lost 5 bases, with 34 bases between them. The CDR3 is 21 amino acids. The CDR3 nucleotides read TGTGCCAGCAGCTCCCTCTTGACGGGGGCGCCGGTGGAAAAAAAGGAAGATACGCAGTATTTT. Translating it yields CASSSLLTGAPVEKKEDTQYF.

In its sample, this clonotype was seen a few times. This rearrangement joins TRBV6-5 to TRBJ1-2; D unresolved. V gave up 2 bases and J gave up 0 bases, with 10 bases separating them. The CDR3 consists of 15 residues. Germline-derived CDR1 and CDR2 are MNHEY and SVGAGI. Here the CDR3 reads CASSYRRATNYGYTF. The DNA of the CDR3 is TGTGCCAGCAGTTACCGGAGGGCCACTAACTATGGCTACACCTTC.

This rearrangement joins TRBV20-1 to TRBJ1-4; 10 nucleotides align to TRBD1. Per the germline V gene, CDR1 is DFQATT and CDR2 is SNEGSKA (reference sequence). V trimming: 3 bases; J trimming: 7 bases; junction bases outside the gene matches: 8. This CDR3 is 15 amino acids long. This CDR3 is CSARGDRGSGEKLFF. CDR3 sequence (DNA): TGCAGTGCTAGGGGGGACAGGGGATCGGGTGAAAAACTGTTTTTT.

This clonotype was counted between two and nine times. This chain connects TRBV28 to TRBJ2-5, with TRBD1 as a possible D gene (5 bases). The V end was cut by 3 bases, the J end by 6 bases, with 14 bases between. Germline values: CDR1 MDHEN, CDR2 SYDVKM. The CDR3 is 14 amino acids. The CDR3 spells CASSLGGARKTQYF. As DNA, the CDR3 is TGTGCCAGCAGTTTGGGTGGGGCAAGGAAGACCCAGTACTTC.

The rearrangement joins TRBV24-1 to TRBJ1-5; unclear D gene. Between the trimmed V and J ends, which lost 4 bases and 6 bases, there was a span of 9 bases. The CDR3 spans 13 residues. Germline CDR1 reads KGHDR; CDR2 reads SFDVKD. Here the CDR3 reads CATSDNVGQPQHF. CDR3 DNA sequence: TGTGCCACCAGTGACAACGTTGGTCAGCCCCAGCATTTT.

In this sample, this clonotype turned up a few times. This sequence joins TRBV7-2 and TRBJ1-5; TRBD1 matches at 9 bases. Trimming removed 5 bases from V and 6 bases from J; junction bases left unmatched: 5. The CDR3 has 14 amino acids. Germline V CDR1 and CDR2: SGHTA, FQGNSA. The CDR3 bases are TGTGCCAGCAGCCGGGACAGGGTATCTCAGCCCCAGCATTTT. This sequence encodes CASSRDRVSQPQHF.

This clonotype was seen ten or more times. The chain carries TRBV7-2 and TRBJ2-5, with 7 bases aligning to TRBD2. This CDR3 spans 15 amino acids. Trimming at V came to 7 bases and at J to 0 bases, leaving 8 bases not matched to a gene. Germline values: CDR1 SGHTA, CDR2 FQGNSA. CDR3 DNA: TGTGCCAGCACCTCCTCAAGCGGGAACCAAGAGACCCAGTACTTC. Amino acids: CASTSSSGNQETQYF.

This clonotype was seen a handful of times. The CDR3 loop reads CASSPDDLGFHGYTF. CDR3 DNA sequence: TGTGCCAGCAGCCCGGACGACCTGGGGTTCCATGGCTACACCTTC. The chain has TRBV5-4 and TRBJ1-2; D call uncertain. This CDR3 is built from 15 residues. The V gene lost 4 bases and the J gene lost 6 bases, with 19 bases spanning the gap. Germline CDR1 SGHNT, CDR2 YYREEE (reference sequence).

This clonotype has a handful of counts. This chain links TRBV11-2 with TRBJ2-1, with D perhaps matching TRBD1 (6 bases). This CDR3 is 15 amino acids long. CDR1 and CDR2 (germline): SGHAT, FQNNGV. The V gene lost 4 bases and the J gene lost 1 base, with 11 bases spanning the gap. The CDR3 loop is CASSSTRGSYNEQFF. In DNA form, the CDR3 reads TGTGCCAGCAGCTCCACGAGGGGGTCCTACAATGAGCAGTTCTTC.

The CDR3 reads CASSRRPNEKLFF. Written as DNA, the CDR3 is TGTGCCAGCAGTCGGCGGCCTAATGAAAAACTGTTTTTT. The chain carries TRBV11-3 and TRBJ1-4; D is undetermined. The CDR3 runs 13 residues. Germline V gives CDR1 SGHNT, CDR2 YENEEA. V lost 6 bases, J lost 3 bases, and 8 bases lay in between.

This clonotype was observed a handful of times. The rearrangement links TRBV19 to TRBJ1-1, with a tentative D call TRBD1 (6 bases). Germline CDR1 and CDR2: LNHDA and SQIVND (reference sequence). CDR3 length: 13 amino acids. The V gene lost 8 bases and the J gene lost 5 bases, with 15 bases spanning the gap. CDR3 sequence reads: CASAAGEMTEAFF. Here the CDR3 DNA reads TGTGCCAGTGCCGCAGGGGAGATGACTGAAGCTTTCTTT.

J is TRBJ2-7 and V is TRBV7-9; the D gene is possibly TRBD1 (5 bases). Germline V gene data show CDR1 as SEHNR and CDR2 as FQNEAQ (reference sequence). V was trimmed by 4 bases and J by 1 base, leaving 11 bases between them. There are 14 residues in the CDR3. The CDR3 reads CASSSTDKSYEQYF. CDR3 coding DNA: TGTGCCAGCAGCTCGACAGACAAATCCTACGAGCAGTACTTC.

CDR3 bases: TGTGCCAGCAGGGGACAGAGCCTGTCTGAAGCTTTCTTT. Protein: CASRGQSLSEAFF. The chain uses TRBV2 and TRBJ1-1; TRBD1 aligns across 7 bases. The CDR3 has 13 amino acids. In germline, CDR1 is SNHLY, CDR2 FYNNEI. The V and J ends lost 6 bases and 6 bases, in that order; junction bases with no gene match: 7.

This clonotype was seen more than once but under ten times. The V gene is TRBV19, the J gene TRBJ1-1; D gene unclear. Germline CDR1 LNHDA, CDR2 SQIVND (reference sequence). This CDR3 contains 13 residues. V was clipped by 3 bases and J by 5 bases, with 10 bases between them. Written as DNA, the CDR3 is TGTGCCAGTAGTATCCGGGCGGGGACTGAAGCTTTCTTT. This codes for CASSIRAGTEAFF.

This chain links TRBV6-2 or TRBV6-3 with TRBJ2-7, with 7 bases that match TRBD2. The V segment lost 6 bases and the J segment 4 bases; nucleotides outside the gene matches: 12. Germline V gives CDR1 MNHEY, CDR2 SVGEGT. The CDR3 has 15 amino acids. CDR3 sequence (DNA): TGTGCCAGCAGCCGGCTTCTAGCGGTCGAGTACGAGCAGTACTTC. This sequence encodes CASSRLLAVEYEQYF.